This T cell receptor beta chain is from a study of regulatory T cells in long-lasting Graves disease. Whole-study findings and limits: With a small sample size, accuracy may have been reduced. Persistent Graves' disease cases displayed lower TCR diversity than newly diagnosed ones.

The time point: persistent/refractory GD, antithyroid drugs over 5 years with positive TRAb. Preparation of the TCR library used RNA extracted from PBMCs. Patients of an endocrinology department in Xi'an, China, were included. This clonotype was counted ten times or more. Its target is not known. CDR3 length: 14 amino acids. V was clipped by 3 bases and J by 3 bases, with 10 bases between them. Germline V gives CDR1 KGHDR, CDR2 SFDVKD. iRepertoire HTBI primers and Arm-PCR of CDR3 regions built TCR beta libraries. The authors' processing: Taken together, the samples had around 66 TRBV and roughly 15 TRBJ segments identified. TCRdb ran MiXCR on the multiplex PCR reads and lists one entry per CDR3 protein. The V and J calls reflect TCRdb's pipeline rather than the authors' work. This sample carries approximately 350,000 distinct CDR3 sequences, roughly 23% of them seen once, and the ten largest clones take less than 30%.

Material: peripheral blood mononuclear cells (PBMCs), obtained when the disease was refractory, from a patient treated with antithyroid drugs. The chain has TRBV24-1 and TRBJ1-2; D is possibly TRBD1 (5 bases). This TCR was recovered from a woman aged 40 to 50 with Graves disease. CDR3: CATSDHRQYYGYTF. CDR3 DNA: TGTGCCACCAGTGATCACAGACAGTACTATGGCTACACCTTC.